This T cell receptor beta chain was sequenced for a study of blood T cell repertoires in COVID-19. Background on the study: COVID-19 samples collected from the United States, Italy and Spain covered acute and convalescent phases. Nucleic acid was either cDNA or gDNA, and it came from T cells, B-cell-depleted T cells, or PBMCs.

This CDR3 is built from 14 residues. From germline, CDR1 is LGHNA and CDR2 YSLEER. V shed 2 bases and J shed 3 bases, with 11 bases lying between them. In the source study's methods: Amplified reference gene primers provided the basis for estimating nucleated cell counts. The table came from immunoSEQ multiplex PCR; TCRdb's copy has only in-frame clones and leaves some out. The DNA gave D and trimming, while V, J and clone size come from that table. The sample has 23,000 or so clones, about 92% seen once. This clone was detected once. The sequence was collected from a human donor in a cohort sampled during active COVID-19. The sequencing input was peripheral blood. The chain is built from TRBV4-3 and TRBJ2-7; D may be TRBD1 (6 bases). The CDR3 nucleotides are TGCGCCAGCAGCCAAAATACAGGGAACTACGAGCAGTACTTC. Translating it yields CASSQNTGNYEQYF.